These 16 T cell receptor beta chains were sequenced from one sample in a study of human T cells and chemical hapten exposure. TCRdb used MiXCR to reprocess the RACE reads, holding one entry per CDR3 protein. In the table there are around 130,000 distinct CDR3 sequences, roughly 9% of which are singletons. Indicated time point: healthy volunteer bleed at 2 weeks. Total RNA was isolated from unfractionated whole blood. The sequenced sample consisted of whole blood. These receptors came from a male donor in good health. Some clones in this sample may be carry-over from other donors' samples.

This rearrangement joins TRBV13 to TRBJ2-2, with TRBD1 identical over 7 bases. The J segment lost 0 bases and the V segment lost 4 bases, leaving 2 bases of the junction unmatched. Germline assignment: CDR1 PRHDT and CDR2 FYEKMQ (reference sequence). The CDR3 is 15 amino acids. This chain's CDR3 is CASSYRGTNTGELFF. CDR3 DNA sequence: TGTGCCAGCAGCTACAGGGGAACGAACACCGGGGAGCTGTTTTTT.

The chain joins TRBV3-1 to TRBJ2-2; 11 nucleotides agree with TRBD2. The germline gives CDR1 LGHDT, CDR2 YNNKEL (reference sequence). This CDR3 spans 18 amino acids. V was pared by 3 bases and J by 6 bases, with 12 bases of the junction left unmatched. CDR3 amino acids: CASSQLTGTSGTPGELFF. CDR3 DNA sequence: TGTGCCAGCAGCCAGCTAACCGGGACTAGCGGAACTCCCGGGGAGCTGTTTTTT.

For this clonotype: A much larger clone is a single base away; this may be a read error. J is TRBJ1-3 and V is TRBV7-6; 8 positions match TRBD1. From germline, CDR1 is SGHVS and CDR2 FNYEAQ. CDR3 length: 15 residues. CDR3 loop: CVSSPLDRDGNTIYF. The CDR3 bases are TGTGTCAGCAGCCCCCTGGACAGGGATGGAAACACCATATATTTT.

This clonotype was counted ten times or more. V gene TRBV6-5 combines with J gene TRBJ2-7; D remains ambiguous. The CDR3 contains 16 residues. Trimming took off 6 bases at V and 0 bases at J, with 18 bases between the two ends. Looked up from germline, CDR1 is MNHEY and CDR2 is SVGAGI. Written as DNA, the CDR3 is TGTGCCAGCAGCCGACAAGGCGCCCAGAGCTCCTACGAGCAGTACTTC. The encoded protein is CASSRQGAQSSYEQYF.

This clonotype was seen many times. The chain combines TRBV18 with TRBJ2-5; D call uncertain. The germline V gene encodes CDR1 KGHSH and CDR2 LQKENI. V was trimmed by 6 bases and J by 4 bases, leaving 9 bases between them. The CDR3 is 12 amino acids. The CDR3 sequence is CASSPTSETQYF. Written as DNA, the CDR3 is TGTGCCAGCTCCCCCACTTCAGAGACCCAGTACTTC.

The V gene is TRBV27, the J gene TRBJ1-4, with unresolved D. The CDR3 consists of 16 residues. V was trimmed by 5 bases and J by 6 bases, leaving 19 bases between them. Germline V CDR1 and CDR2: MNHEY, SMNVEV (reference sequence). The CDR3 spells CASSGSYSRRDEKLFF. In DNA form, the CDR3 reads TGTGCCAGCAGTGGATCATATTCGCGGCGAGATGAAAAACTGTTTTTT.

This clonotype was picked up many times. The chain uses TRBV5-1 and TRBJ2-1; a possible D gene is TRBD1 (5 bases). CDR3 size: 16 residues. Germline lookup yields CDR1 SGHRS and CDR2 YFSETQ. The germline V and J ends were trimmed by 1 base and 4 bases, with 15 bases remaining between them. CDR3 coding DNA: TGCGCCAGCAGCTTGTTGCGTACAGGCCTTTACAATGAGCAGTTCTTC. The encoded protein is CASSLLRTGLYNEQFF.

This clonotype was counted between two and nine times. The V and J genes are TRBV29-1 and TRBJ1-6; 7 bases fit TRBD1. Trimming took 4 bases from V and 6 from J; bases not matched to a gene: 0. CDR3 length: 12 amino acids. The germline V gene has CDR1 SQVTM and CDR2 ANQGSEA. The CDR3 DNA sequence: TGCAGCGTTGGGGACAGTAATTCACCCCTCCACTTT. This translates into CSVGDSNSPLHF.

In the case of this clonotype: A much larger clone differs from this one at a single base, so this may be a read error. V and J are TRBV6-5 and TRBJ2-5, with D uncertain. CDR3 size: 15 residues. V lost 0 bases to trimming and J lost 2 bases, with 10 bases between them. Germline CDR1 reads MNHEY; CDR2 reads SVGAGI. The CDR3 nucleotides are TGTGCCAGCAGTTACTCCCCCAGCAGACAAGAGACCCAGTACTTC. Protein product: CASSYSPSRQETQYF.

J is TRBJ2-3 and V is TRBV20-1; D remains ambiguous. The CDR3 spans 12 residues. Trimming took 3 bases from V and 4 from J, leaving 8 bases between them. Germline CDR1 DFQATT, CDR2 SNEGSKA (reference sequence). The CDR3 reads CSASLVADTQYF. CDR3 bases: TGCAGTGCTAGTCTAGTCGCAGATACGCAGTATTTT.

J is TRBJ2-1 and V is TRBV29-1; D remains ambiguous. Trimming left V 6 bases short and J 4 bases short, with 7 bases between. The CDR3 contains 11 residues. Per the germline V gene, CDR1 is SQVTM and CDR2 is ANQGSEA. Here the CDR3 DNA reads TGCAGCGTAGGCAGATACAATGAGCAGTTCTTC. Its protein product is CSVGRYNEQFF.

This clonotype was seen more than once but under ten times. V and J are TRBV7-9 and TRBJ2-5, with 7 bases fitting TRBD2. Per germline, CDR1 SEHNR and CDR2 FQNEAQ (reference sequence). After removal of 1 base from V and 3 bases from J, the junction contained 14 bases not matched to a gene. The CDR3 is 18 amino acids. CDR3 sequence: CASSLGVGGSGPEETQYF. CDR3 coding DNA: TGTGCCAGCAGCTTAGGTGTCGGCGGGAGCGGACCCGAAGAGACCCAGTACTTC. The whole variable domain, filled in from reference TRBV7-9 and TRBJ2-5, reads DTGVSQNPRHKITKRGQNVTFRCDPISEHNRLYWYRQTLGQGPEFLTYFQNEAQLEKSRLLSDRFSAERPKGSFSTLEIQRTEQGDSAMYLCASSLGVGGSGPEETQYFGPGTRLLVL.

V is TRBV6-2 or TRBV6-3 and J is TRBJ1-5, with D tentatively TRBD1 (6 bases). CDR1 MNHEY and CDR2 SVGEGT come from the germline V gene. The CDR3 sequence is 12 residues long. V was pared by 6 bases and J by 5 bases, with 8 bases between. DNA of the CDR3: TGTGCCAGCAGAGGGGGGGATCAGCCCCAGCATTTT. It specifies CASRGGDQPQHF.

The chain joins TRBV5-1 to TRBJ2-7, with 7 bases matching TRBD1. V trimming: 5 bases; J trimming: 3 bases; junction bases outside the gene matches: 5. Germline V CDR1 and CDR2: SGHRS, YFSETQ. This CDR3 has 13 residues. The CDR3 is CASRGTDNYEQYF. The CDR3 DNA sequence: TGCGCCAGCAGAGGGACAGATAACTACGAGCAGTACTTC.

The chain employs TRBV7-2 and TRBJ2-1; 7 nucleotides agree with TRBD2. The CDR3 contains 13 residues. Germline V gene lookup returns CDR1 SGHTA and CDR2 FQGNSA. V trimming: 5 bases; J trimming: 15 bases; junction bases outside the gene matches: 13. For the CDR3, the DNA is TGTGCCAGCAGCGGGCGAGATGTGGGAGGGCCGTTCTTC. Residues: CASSGRDVGGPFF.

This clonotype was picked up many times. The chain is built from TRBV14 and TRBJ2-6; D is unclear. Germline assignment: CDR1 SGHDN and CDR2 FVKESK. Between the trimmed V and J ends, which lost 0 bases and 2 bases, there was a span of 8 bases. The CDR3 runs 16 residues. CDR3 sequence: CASSQDGVAGANVLTF. The CDR3 DNA is TGTGCCAGCAGCCAAGATGGAGTGGCTGGGGCCAACGTCCTGACTTTC.